The T cell receptor (beta chain) described here comes from a study of blood T cell repertoires in COVID-19. The trim removed 3 bases at V and 2 bases at J, leaving 8 bases unmatched. Germline assignment: CDR1 SGHTA and CDR2 FQGNSA. The CDR3 is made up of 17 amino acids. Sequencing was performed with immunoSEQ multiplex PCR; in TCRdb, only in-frame clones are kept and a portion is missing. The table lists tens of thousands of clones, roughly 80% of them singletons. The source of this sequence is a human donor with acute or convalescent COVID-19. The donor label of this sample is uncertain. The sample consisted of peripheral blood. The V gene is TRBV7-2, the J gene TRBJ2-3, with 10 nucleotides matching TRBD1. The CDR3 bases are TGTGCCAGCAGCTTGGAGGGACAGGGGCCTTACACAGATACGCAGTATTTT. It yields the protein CASSLEGQGPYTDTQYF.